A single sample gave rise to the 23 T cell receptor beta chains below, sequenced in a study of blood T cell repertoires in COVID-19. Here immunoSEQ multiplex PCR was the method, and the copy in TCRdb shows in-frame clones only, minus some. The sample carries over 250,000 clones, 88% recorded once. Material for sequencing was peripheral blood. The origin of the receptors is a middle-aged woman who had recovered from COVID-19.

The chain is built from TRBV6-4 and TRBJ1-3, with a possible D match to TRBD1 (5 bases). The CDR3 extends over 15 amino acids. CDR1 MRHNA and CDR2 SNTAGT come from the germline V gene. Trimming removed 2 bases from V and 4 bases from J, with 12 bases in between. CDR3 in DNA: TGTGCCAGCAGTGACCAGCCAGGGCCCGGAAACACCATATATTTT. This encodes CASSDQPGPGNTIYF.

This clone has more than one count but fewer than ten. The chain links TRBV29-1 to TRBJ2-1, with 14 bases matching TRBD2. The V gene's germline CDR1 is SQVTM and CDR2 ANQGSEA. The CDR3 is 13 residues long. The J segment lost 8 bases and the V segment lost 4 bases, leaving 1 base of the junction unmatched. As DNA, the CDR3 is TGCAGCGTTGGGGGACTAGCGGGAGATGAGCAGTTCTTC. Encoded protein: CSVGGLAGDEQFF.

The rearrangement joins TRBV6-1 to TRBJ1-2; 7 bases are a match to TRBD1. The V gene end was trimmed by 5 bases and the J gene end by 8 bases; junction bases not matched to a gene: 8. The CDR3 runs to 13 residues. Germline V gene lookup returns CDR1 MNHNS and CDR2 SASEGT. CDR3 loop: CASSRDSLNGYTF. Written as DNA, the CDR3 is TGTGCCAGCAGTCGGGACAGCTTAAACGGCTACACCTTC.

The chain has TRBV2 and TRBJ1-1, with D hard to call. CDR3 size: 13 residues. Trimming took off 6 bases at V and 1 base at J, with 9 bases between the two ends. Germline V gene data show CDR1 as SNHLY and CDR2 as FYNNEI. The CDR3 DNA sequence: TGTGCCAGCAGACCAGATCCGAACACTGAAGCTTTCTTT. Translated: CASRPDPNTEAFF.

This chain links TRBV19 with TRBJ2-7, with 8 positions matching TRBD2. The CDR3 spans 13 residues. Looked up from germline, CDR1 is LNHDA and CDR2 is SQIVND (reference sequence). The ends lost 4 bases at V and 2 bases at J; junction bases unmatched: 1. CDR3 DNA: TGTGCCAGTAGTAATAGCGGGGCCTACGAGCAGTACTTC. This gives the protein CASSNSGAYEQYF. Combining the CDR3 with reference TRBV19 and TRBJ2-7 gives the whole variable domain DGGITQSPKYLFRKEGQNVTLSCEQNLNHDAMYWYRQDPGQGLRLIYYSQIVNDFQKGDIAEGYSVSREKKESFPLTVTSAQKNPTAFYLCASSNSGAYEQYFGPGTRLTVT.

The V and J genes are TRBV19 and TRBJ2-1, with a tentative D call TRBD2 (6 bases). The length of the CDR3 is 15 residues. With 5 bases removed from V and 1 base from J, the gap between germline ends came to 12 bases. The germline gives CDR1 LNHDA, CDR2 SQIVND (reference sequence). The chain's CDR3 is CASSASRGSYNEQFF. As DNA, the CDR3 is TGTGCCAGTAGTGCTAGCCGGGGGTCCTACAATGAGCAGTTCTTC.

In DNA, the CDR3 is TGTGCCAGCAGTGAAGTCGCGAGCTCTGGAAACACCATATATTTT. Translating it yields CASSEVASSGNTIYF. This sequence joins TRBV6-1 and TRBJ1-3; D is unresolved. The CDR3 extends over 15 amino acids. Germline V gives CDR1 MNHNS, CDR2 SASEGT. The V end was cut by 1 base, the J end by 0 bases, with 7 bases between.

This chain joins TRBV7-8 and TRBJ1-6; D perhaps matches TRBD1 (5 bases). CDR3 length: 14 amino acids. Germline CDR1 is SGHVS and CDR2 is FQNEAQ. V gave up 5 bases and J gave up 7 bases, with 12 bases separating them. Here the CDR3 reads CASSPGLQNSPLHF. The CDR3 bases are TGTGCCAGCAGCCCGGGACTGCAGAATTCACCCCTCCACTTT.

The V and J genes are TRBV24-1 and TRBJ2-1; TRBD2 matches at 8 bases. The CDR3 length is 18 residues. V was pared by 2 bases and J by 4 bases, with 12 bases of the junction left unmatched. Germline CDR1 reads KGHDR; CDR2 reads SFDVKD. DNA of the CDR3: TGTGCCACCAGTGATTCTGGGTTAGGGCCTAGCGGGTACAATGAGCAGTTCTTC. Protein sequence: CATSDSGLGPSGYNEQFF.

The rearrangement uses TRBV15 and TRBJ1-4; perhaps TRBD1 as D (6 bases). V was clipped by 0 bases and J by 10 bases, with 12 bases between them. The germline gives CDR1 LNHNV, CDR2 YYDKDF (reference sequence). The CDR3 has 14 amino acids. The CDR3 is CATSREGGAGKLFF. The DNA of the CDR3 is TGTGCCACCAGCAGAGAAGGGGGGGCGGGAAAACTGTTTTTT.

This clone came up a few times. The chain is built from TRBV6-2 or TRBV6-3 and TRBJ1-1; maybe TRBD1 (6 bases). CDR1 MNHEY and CDR2 SVGEGT come from the germline V gene. There are 14 residues in the CDR3. The V end was cut by 0 bases, the J end by 4 bases, with 9 bases between. The CDR3 is CASSYSAGATEAFF. The CDR3 nucleotides are TGTGCCAGCAGTTACTCGGCAGGGGCCACTGAAGCTTTCTTT.

V gene TRBV25-1 combines with J gene TRBJ1-4; TRBD1 aligns across 9 bases. The trim removed 3 bases at V and 3 bases at J, leaving 5 bases unmatched. Germline V gene lookup returns CDR1 MGHDK and CDR2 SYGVNS. The CDR3 is 16 amino acids. The CDR3 region has the DNA TGTGCCAGCAGTGACCGGACAGGGGCTTCTAATGAAAAACTGTTTTTT. The encoded protein is CASSDRTGASNEKLFF. Complete variable domain (other parts from reference TRBV25-1 and TRBJ1-4): EADIYQTPRYLVIGTGKKITLECSQTMGHDKMYWYQQDPGMELHLIHYSYGVNSTEKGDLSSESTVSRIRTEHFPLTLESARPSHTSQYLCASSDRTGASNEKLFFGSGTQLSVL.

CDR3 residues: CASTAWGDRGFNSPLHF. As DNA, the CDR3 is TGTGCCAGCACCGCCTGGGGGGACAGGGGTTTCAATTCACCCCTCCACTTT. The chain recombines TRBV5-8 with TRBJ1-6; 10 nucleotides align to TRBD1. The junction had 13 bases not matched to a gene; V was cut back by 6 bases and J by 7 bases. The CDR3 has 17 residues. From germline, CDR1 is SGHTS and CDR2 YDEGEE.

This chain joins TRBV6-2 or TRBV6-3 and TRBJ1-1; TRBD1 is a possible D gene (6 bases). V lost 0 bases and J 6 bases, leaving 8 bases between the germline ends. Germline loops: CDR1 MNHEY, CDR2 SVGEGT. The CDR3 is made up of 13 amino acids. CDR3 in DNA: TGTGCCAGCAGTTACTCCCGGACAGCTGAAGCTTTCTTT. It translates to CASSYSRTAEAFF.

The chain couples TRBV24-1 to TRBJ2-7; TRBD1 matches 9 bases. This CDR3 is built from 15 residues. The germline CDR1 and CDR2 sequences are KGHDR and SFDVKD. The J segment lost 2 bases and the V segment lost 3 bases, leaving 4 bases of the junction unmatched. CDR3 sequence reads: CATSDPGTGTYEQYF. CDR3 DNA: TGTGCCACCAGTGATCCCGGGACAGGGACCTACGAGCAGTACTTC.

V usage is TRBV6-4 and J usage is TRBJ1-2, with TRBD1 as a possible D gene (6 bases). The length of the CDR3 is 15 residues. The V gene lost 2 bases and the J gene lost 5 bases, with 15 bases spanning the gap. Germline-derived CDR1 and CDR2 are MRHNA and SNTAGT. This chain's CDR3 is CASSDAAGGRYGYTF. The CDR3 DNA reads as TGTGCCAGCAGTGACGCGGCCGGGGGGCGGTATGGCTACACCTTC.

The chain couples TRBV4-3 to TRBJ2-2, with D possibly being TRBD2 (5 bases). The V and J ends lost 0 bases and 3 bases respectively, with 11 bases between them. CDR1 is LGHNA, CDR2 YSLEER, per germline. This CDR3 spans 16 amino acids. Written as DNA, the CDR3 is TGCGCCAGCAGCCAAGAACCAAGAGCGGACACCGGGGAGCTGTTTTTT. Amino acids: CASSQEPRADTGELFF.

The rearrangement joins TRBV29-1 to TRBJ2-1; 7 nucleotides agree with TRBD2. The CDR3 is 13 amino acids. J gave up 9 bases and V 6 bases, and 11 bases lay outside the gene matches. Germline V gene data show CDR1 as SQVTM and CDR2 as ANQGSEA. The CDR3 DNA reads as TGCAGCGTGGGCGGGAGTCCCGGAGGTGAGCAGTTCTTC. Amino acid sequence: CSVGGSPGGEQFF.

The rearrangement links TRBV7-9 to TRBJ2-1, with 12 positions matching TRBD2. Germline V gene lookup returns CDR1 SEHNR and CDR2 FQNEAQ (reference sequence). V lost 3 bases to trimming and J lost 4 bases; unmatched junction nucleotides: 4. This CDR3 has 16 residues. The CDR3 spells CASSFLLAGGYNEQFF. The DNA for the CDR3 is TGTGCCAGCAGCTTTCTTCTAGCGGGAGGGTACAATGAGCAGTTCTTC.

This rearrangement joins TRBV6-2 or TRBV6-3 to TRBJ2-1; 7 bases align to TRBD2. CDR1 and CDR2 from the germline V gene are MNHEY and SVGEGT. V trimming: 6 bases; J trimming: 2 bases; junction bases outside the gene matches: 10. CDR3 length: 16 residues. For the CDR3, the DNA is TGTGCCAGCAGCCCTGGACCGGGACTACCCTACAATGAGCAGTTCTTC. This encodes CASSPGPGLPYNEQFF.

The chain is built from TRBV12-3 or TRBV12-4 and TRBJ2-1; 7 bases line up with TRBD2. This CDR3 is built from 13 residues. Losses at the gene ends were 1 base for V and 6 bases for J; bases not matched to a gene: 0. CDR3 bases: TGTGCCAGCAGTTTAGTAGCGGGCAATGAGCAGTTCTTC. This codes for CASSLVAGNEQFF.

This clone is a singleton in its sample. The chain is built from TRBV6-1 and TRBJ2-2; possible D gene TRBD1, 5 bases. Germline CDR1 is MNHNS and CDR2 is SASEGT. Trimming took off 5 bases at V and 7 bases at J, with 8 bases between the two ends. This CDR3 is 12 amino acids long. The CDR3 sequence is CASSRGDGELFF. CDR3 in DNA: TGTGCCAGCAGTAGGGGTGACGGGGAGCTGTTTTTT.

This rearrangement joins TRBV5-4 to TRBJ2-3; TRBD2 is a possible D gene (5 bases). The CDR3 is made up of 14 amino acids. V was cut by 4 bases and J by 0 bases, with 9 bases left in between. Germline loops: CDR1 SGHNT, CDR2 YYREEE (reference sequence). This CDR3 is CASSGGSSTDTQYF. CDR3 coding DNA: TGTGCCAGCAGCGGCGGGTCTAGCACAGATACGCAGTATTTT.